The source of this T cell receptor beta chain is a study of ipilimumab plus nivolumab after autologous stem cell transplantation. CDR3 length equals 14 residues. CDR1 is MNHNS, CDR2 SASEGT, per germline. The V gene lost 0 bases and the J gene lost 6 bases, with 9 bases spanning the gap. Assay used: immunoSEQ multiplex PCR; TCRdb lists only in-frame clones, some missing. Among 6,000 to 8,000 clones listed, approximately 92% were seen once. The table lists this clone with a count of one. This sequence originates from a female donor with multiple myeloma. V usage is TRBV6-1 and J usage is TRBJ2-1; no clear D. The specimen comprised PBMCs, sampled in a trial of ipilimumab plus nivolumab as post-transplant consolidation. The CDR3 region has the DNA TGTGCCAGCAGTGAAGCGACCAGTCGCAATGAGCAGTTCTTC. Its translation: CASSEATSRNEQFF.